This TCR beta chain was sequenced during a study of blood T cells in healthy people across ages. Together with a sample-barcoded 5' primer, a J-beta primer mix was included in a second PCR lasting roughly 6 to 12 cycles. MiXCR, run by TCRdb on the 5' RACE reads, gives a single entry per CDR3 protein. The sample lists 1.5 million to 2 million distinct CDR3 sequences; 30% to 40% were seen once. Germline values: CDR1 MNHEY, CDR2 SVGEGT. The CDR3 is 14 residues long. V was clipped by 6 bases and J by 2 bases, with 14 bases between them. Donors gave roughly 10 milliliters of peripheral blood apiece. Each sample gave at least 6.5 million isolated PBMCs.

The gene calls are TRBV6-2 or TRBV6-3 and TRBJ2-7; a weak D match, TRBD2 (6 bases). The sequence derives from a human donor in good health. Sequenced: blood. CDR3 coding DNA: TGTGCCAGCAGGGGCGGGGCGTTACCCTACGAGCAGTACTTC. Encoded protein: CASRGGALPYEQYF.